This record looks at one T cell receptor (beta chain) sequence and its context. Its antigen remains unidentified. Produced via immunoSEQ multiplex PCR; TCRdb's table is partial and in-frame only. Found here are about 81,000 clones, approximately 79% of them singletons; the top ten hold over 13%. It was focal radiation plus CTLA-4 blockade with ipilimumab that patients with chemo-refractory metastatic non-small-cell lung cancer received. This record belongs to a study of radiotherapy plus CTLA-4 blockade in lung cancer. The wider study: Objective responses arose in approximately 20% of patients, and around 32% experienced disease control. Overall study findings and caveats: Blood TCR clones of tumor origin expanded after radiotherapy plus ipilimumab. How blood T cell clones changed early, along with interferon-beta, reportedly forecast response best.

The sequence derives from a human donor with non-small cell lung cancer that progressed on radiotherapy plus ipilimumab. Sequenced here: peripheral blood, sampled from a patient treated with radiotherapy plus ipilimumab.

The DNA of the CDR3 is TGTGCCAGCAGCCCCCGGGACACCTTTCAGGATACGCAGTATTTT. It translates to CASSPRDTFQDTQYF. The genes are TRBV7-2 and TRBJ2-3; TRBD1 is a possible D gene (6 bases). V was clipped by 5 bases and J by 6 bases, with 18 bases between them. This CDR3 is 15 amino acids long. The germline gives CDR1 SGHTA, CDR2 FQGNSA. The whole variable domain, filled in from reference TRBV7-2 and TRBJ2-3, reads GAGVSQSPSNKVTEKGKDVELRCDPISGHTALYWYRQSLGQGLEFLIYFQGNSAPDKSGLPSDRFSAERTGGSVSTLTIQRTQQEDSAVYLCASSPRDTFQDTQYFGPGTRLTVL.